The clone carrying this TCR beta chain was detected ten times or more. Antigen unknown. The record originates from a study of regulatory T cells in long-lasting Graves disease. Overall study findings and caveats: Peripheral blood, not thyroid tissue, was the sole material studied. Persistent disease exhibited a predilection for TRBV28, TRBJ1-2 and TRBJ2-5.

Time point here: persistent/refractory GD, antithyroid drugs over 5 years with positive TRAb. There was RNA extracted from PBMCs, and the TCR library was made from it. From each patient, about 8.5 milliliters of peripheral blood was drawn and collected into an EDTA anticoagulant tube. The CDR3 covers 16 residues. The germline V gene has CDR1 SNHLY and CDR2 FYNNEI. V was shortened by 1 base and J by 1 base, with 13 bases between the two germline ends. Sequencing libraries for TCR beta were prepared with iRepertoire HTBI primers and Arm-PCR of CDR3 regions. TCRdb processed the multiplex PCR reads anew with MiXCR; each CDR3 protein has one entry. Here the sample spans 400,000 or so distinct CDR3 sequences, about a quarter being singletons.

The source is a female donor with Graves disease. The gene calls are TRBV2 and TRBJ1-1; perhaps TRBD1 as D (6 bases). The material was peripheral blood mononuclear cells (PBMCs), obtained when the disease was refractory, from a patient treated with antithyroid drugs. CDR3 DNA: TGTGCCAGCAGTGAAGAACGGGGGGGCCCGAACACTGAAGCTTTCTTT. Amino acids: CASSEERGGPNTEAFF.